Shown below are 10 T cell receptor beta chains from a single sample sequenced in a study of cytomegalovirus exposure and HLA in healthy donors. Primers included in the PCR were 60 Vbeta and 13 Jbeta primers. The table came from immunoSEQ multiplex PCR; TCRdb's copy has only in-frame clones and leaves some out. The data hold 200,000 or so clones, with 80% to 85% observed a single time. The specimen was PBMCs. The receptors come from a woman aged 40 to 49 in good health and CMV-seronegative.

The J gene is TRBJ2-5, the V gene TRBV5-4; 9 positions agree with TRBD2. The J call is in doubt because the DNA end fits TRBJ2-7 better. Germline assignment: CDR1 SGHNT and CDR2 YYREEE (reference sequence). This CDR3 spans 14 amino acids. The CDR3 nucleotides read TGTGCCAGCAGGGCAGCGGGGGGTCCCTACGAGCAGTACTTC. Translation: CASRAAGGPYEQYF.

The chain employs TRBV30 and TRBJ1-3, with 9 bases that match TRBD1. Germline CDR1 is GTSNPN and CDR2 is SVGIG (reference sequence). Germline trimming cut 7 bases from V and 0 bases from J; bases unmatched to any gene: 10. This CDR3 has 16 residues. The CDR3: CASYRDRDYSGNTIYF. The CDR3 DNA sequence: TGTGCCTCCTACCGGGACAGGGATTACTCTGGAAACACCATATATTTT.

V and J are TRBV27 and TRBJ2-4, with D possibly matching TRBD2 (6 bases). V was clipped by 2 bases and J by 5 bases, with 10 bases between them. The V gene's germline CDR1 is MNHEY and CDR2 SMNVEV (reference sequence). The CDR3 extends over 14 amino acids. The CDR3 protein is CASSLGGRENIQYF. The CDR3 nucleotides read TGTGCCAGCAGTTTAGGAGGGCGGGAAAACATTCAGTACTTC.

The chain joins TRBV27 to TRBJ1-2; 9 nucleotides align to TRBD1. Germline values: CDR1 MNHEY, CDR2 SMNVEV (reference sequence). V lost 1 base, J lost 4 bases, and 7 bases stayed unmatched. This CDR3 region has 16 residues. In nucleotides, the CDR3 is TGTGCCAGCAGTTTATACTCGGGGACAGGGCCCTATGGCTACACCTTC. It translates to CASSLYSGTGPYGYTF.

Here the CDR3 DNA reads TGTGCCAGCAGCCAAGGCCCCGAGGGTGTCAGCACAGATACGCAGTATTTT. It codes for CASSQGPEGVSTDTQYF. The chain employs TRBV4-2 and TRBJ2-3; TRBD2 is a possible D gene (5 bases). V was cut by 1 base and J by 0 bases, with 14 bases left in between. The CDR3 covers 17 residues. Germline V CDR1 and CDR2: LGHNA, YNFKEQ.

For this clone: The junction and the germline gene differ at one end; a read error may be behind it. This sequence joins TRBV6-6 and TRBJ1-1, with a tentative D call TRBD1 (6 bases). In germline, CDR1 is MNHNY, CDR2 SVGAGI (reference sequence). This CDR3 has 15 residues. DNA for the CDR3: TGTGCCAGCAGTTACGGGGGCAGGGTGAATACTGAAGCTTTCTTT. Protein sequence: CASSYGGRVNTEAFF.

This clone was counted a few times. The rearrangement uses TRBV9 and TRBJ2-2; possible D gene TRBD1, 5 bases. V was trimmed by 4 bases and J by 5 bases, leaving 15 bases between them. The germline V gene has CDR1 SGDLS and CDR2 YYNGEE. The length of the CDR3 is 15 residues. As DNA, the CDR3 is TGTGCCAGCAGCCGCCAGGGTTCTCGAACCGGGGAGCTGTTTTTT. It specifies CASSRQGSRTGELFF.

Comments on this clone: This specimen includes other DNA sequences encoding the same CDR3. In DNA form, the CDR3 reads TGTGCCAGCAGTTTGCAGGGTAACTATGGCTACACCTTC. Translating gives CASSLQGNYGYTF. This chain links TRBV27 with TRBJ1-2, with D possibly being TRBD1 (5 bases). The CDR3 sequence is 13 residues long. Germline CDR1 is MNHEY and CDR2 is SMNVEV (reference sequence). V lost 3 bases to trimming and J lost 1 base, with 6 bases between them.

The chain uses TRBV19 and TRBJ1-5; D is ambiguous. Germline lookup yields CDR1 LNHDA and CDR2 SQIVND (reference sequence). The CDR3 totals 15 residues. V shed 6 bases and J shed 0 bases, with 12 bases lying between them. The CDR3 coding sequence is TGTGCCAGTAGGTGGGAGGCACATAGCAATCAGCCCCAGCATTTT. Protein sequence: CASRWEAHSNQPQHF.

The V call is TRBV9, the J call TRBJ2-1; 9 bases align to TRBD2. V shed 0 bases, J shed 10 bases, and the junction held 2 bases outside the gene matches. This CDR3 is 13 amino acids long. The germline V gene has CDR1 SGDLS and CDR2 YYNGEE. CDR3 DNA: TGTGCCAGCAGCGTAGCTCTAGCGGGGGAGCAGTTCTTC. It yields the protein CASSVALAGEQFF.